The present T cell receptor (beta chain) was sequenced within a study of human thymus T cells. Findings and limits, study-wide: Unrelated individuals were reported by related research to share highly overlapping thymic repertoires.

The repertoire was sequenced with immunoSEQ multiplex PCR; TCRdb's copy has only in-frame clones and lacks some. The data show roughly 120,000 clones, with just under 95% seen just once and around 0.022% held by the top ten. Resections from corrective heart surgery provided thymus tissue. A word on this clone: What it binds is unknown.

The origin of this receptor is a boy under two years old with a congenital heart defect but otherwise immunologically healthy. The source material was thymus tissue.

The CDR3 sequence: CASSQGQNGAKNIQYF. CDR3 nucleotide sequence: TGTGCCAGCAGCCAAGGACAAAATGGGGCCAAAAACATTCAGTACTTC. The rearrangement uses TRBV14 and TRBJ2-4; D not resolved. V shed 1 base and J shed 1 base, with 11 bases lying between them. This CDR3 is 16 amino acids long. From germline, CDR1 is SGHDN and CDR2 FVKESK.